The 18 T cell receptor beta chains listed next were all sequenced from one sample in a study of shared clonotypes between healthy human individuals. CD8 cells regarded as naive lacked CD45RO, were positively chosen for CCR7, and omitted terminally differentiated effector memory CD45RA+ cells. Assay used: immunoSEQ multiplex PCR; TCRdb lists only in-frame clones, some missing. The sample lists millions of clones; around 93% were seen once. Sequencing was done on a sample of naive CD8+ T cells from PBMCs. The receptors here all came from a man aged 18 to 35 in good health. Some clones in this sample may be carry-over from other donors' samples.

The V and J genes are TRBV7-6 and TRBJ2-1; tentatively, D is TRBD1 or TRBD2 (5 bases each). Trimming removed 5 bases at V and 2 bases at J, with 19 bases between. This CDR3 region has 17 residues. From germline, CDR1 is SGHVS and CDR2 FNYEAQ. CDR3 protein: CASSENLRDGPYNEQFF. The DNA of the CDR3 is TGTGCCAGCAGCGAAAACCTACGGGACGGTCCCTACAATGAGCAGTTCTTC.

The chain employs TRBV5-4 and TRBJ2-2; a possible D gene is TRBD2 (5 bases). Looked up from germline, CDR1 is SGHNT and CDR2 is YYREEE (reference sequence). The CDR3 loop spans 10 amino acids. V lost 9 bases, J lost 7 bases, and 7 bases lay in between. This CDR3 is CATGDGELFF. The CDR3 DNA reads TGTGCCACCGGGGACGGGGAGCTGTTTTTT.

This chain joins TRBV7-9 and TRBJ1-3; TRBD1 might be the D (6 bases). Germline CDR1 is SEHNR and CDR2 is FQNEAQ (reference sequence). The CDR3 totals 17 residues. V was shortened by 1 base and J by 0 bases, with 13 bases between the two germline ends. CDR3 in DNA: TGTGCCAGCAGCTTAGTAGGACAGCCTTACTCTGGAAACACCATATATTTT. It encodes CASSLVGQPYSGNTIYF.

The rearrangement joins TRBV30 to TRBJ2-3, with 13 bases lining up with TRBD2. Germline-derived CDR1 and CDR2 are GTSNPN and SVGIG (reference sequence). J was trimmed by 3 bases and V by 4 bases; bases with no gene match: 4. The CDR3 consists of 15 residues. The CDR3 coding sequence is TGTGCCTGGAAACGGACTAGCGGGAGTACAGATACGCAGTATTTT. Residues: CAWKRTSGSTDTQYF.

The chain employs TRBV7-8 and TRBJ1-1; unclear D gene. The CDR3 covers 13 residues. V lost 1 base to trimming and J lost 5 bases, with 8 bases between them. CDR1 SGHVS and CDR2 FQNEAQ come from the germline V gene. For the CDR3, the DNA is TGTGCCAGCAGCTTAGAGCGCACAACTGAAGCTTTCTTT. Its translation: CASSLERTTEAFF.

The CDR3 is CASSFGSAIYGYTF. The CDR3 region has the DNA TGTGCCAGCAGCTTTGGGTCAGCTATCTATGGCTACACCTTC. The rearrangement links TRBV5-6 to TRBJ1-2; D ambiguous. Between the trimmed V and J ends, which lost 2 bases and 4 bases, there was a span of 12 bases. The CDR3 extends over 14 amino acids. Germline assignment: CDR1 SGHDT and CDR2 YYEEEE.

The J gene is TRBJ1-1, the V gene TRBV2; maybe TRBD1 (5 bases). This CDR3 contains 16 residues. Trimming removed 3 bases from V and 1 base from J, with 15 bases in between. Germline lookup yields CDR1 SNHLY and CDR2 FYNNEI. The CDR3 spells CASSEIFRDGNTEAFF. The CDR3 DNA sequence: TGTGCCAGCAGTGAGATTTTTAGGGACGGGAACACTGAAGCTTTCTTT.

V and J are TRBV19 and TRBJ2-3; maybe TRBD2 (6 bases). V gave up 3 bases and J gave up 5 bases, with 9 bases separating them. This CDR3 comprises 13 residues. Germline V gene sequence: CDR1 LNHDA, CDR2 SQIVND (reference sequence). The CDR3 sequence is CASSIKGLDTQYF. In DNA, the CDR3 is TGTGCCAGTAGTATTAAGGGACTAGATACGCAGTATTTT. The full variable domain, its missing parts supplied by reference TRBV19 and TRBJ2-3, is DGGITQSPKYLFRKEGQNVTLSCEQNLNHDAMYWYRQDPGQGLRLIYYSQIVNDFQKGDIAEGYSVSREKKESFPLTVTSAQKNPTAFYLCASSIKGLDTQYFGPGTRLTVL.

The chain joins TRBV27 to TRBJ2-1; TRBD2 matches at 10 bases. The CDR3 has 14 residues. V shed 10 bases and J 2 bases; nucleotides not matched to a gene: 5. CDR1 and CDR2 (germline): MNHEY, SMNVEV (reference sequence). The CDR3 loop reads CATRSGGAYNEQFF. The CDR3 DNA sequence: TGTGCCACCCGAAGCGGGGGGGCCTACAATGAGCAGTTCTTC.

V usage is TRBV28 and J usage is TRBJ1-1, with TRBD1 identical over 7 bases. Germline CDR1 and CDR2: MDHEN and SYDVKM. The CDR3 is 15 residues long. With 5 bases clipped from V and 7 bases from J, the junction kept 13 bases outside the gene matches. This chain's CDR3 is CASSLGMSRDSEAFF. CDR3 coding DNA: TGTGCCAGCAGTCTAGGGATGTCCCGGGACAGTGAAGCTTTCTTT.

The CDR3 region has the DNA TGTGCCAGCAGCGGAGCCGGGACGTCACCGGGCTATGAGCAGTTCTTC. Its translation is CASSGAGTSPGYEQFF. The chain has TRBV7-9 and TRBJ2-1; D may correspond to TRBD1 or TRBD2 (5 bases each). Between the trimmed V and J ends, which lost 5 bases and 8 bases, there was a span of 22 bases. CDR3 length equals 16 residues. Germline V CDR1 and CDR2: SEHNR, FQNEAQ (reference sequence).

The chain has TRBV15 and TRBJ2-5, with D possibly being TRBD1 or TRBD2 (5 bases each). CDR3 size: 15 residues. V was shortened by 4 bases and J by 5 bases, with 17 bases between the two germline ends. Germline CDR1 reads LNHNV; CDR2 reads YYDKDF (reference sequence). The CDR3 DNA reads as TGTGCCACCAGCACCCCAGAGGGACGTAGGGAGACCCAGTACTTC. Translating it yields CATSTPEGRRETQYF.

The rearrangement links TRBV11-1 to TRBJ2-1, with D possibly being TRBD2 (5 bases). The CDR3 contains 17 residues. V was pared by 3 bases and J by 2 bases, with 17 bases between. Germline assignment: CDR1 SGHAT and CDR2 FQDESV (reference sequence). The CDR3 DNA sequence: TGTGCCAGCAGCTTCCTTTCAAGCGGAATCCCCTACAATGAGCAGTTCTTC. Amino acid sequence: CASSFLSSGIPYNEQFF.

CDR3 in amino acids: CASSSIVYRVAIQYF. The DNA for the CDR3 is TGTGCCAGCAGTTCAATCGTGTACAGGGTTGCCATTCAGTACTTC. This sequence joins TRBV28 and TRBJ2-4; perhaps TRBD1 as D (6 bases). Trimming shortened V by 4 bases and J by 9 bases, and 19 bases separated the two germline ends. CDR3 size: 15 residues. Germline CDR1 reads MDHEN; CDR2 reads SYDVKM.

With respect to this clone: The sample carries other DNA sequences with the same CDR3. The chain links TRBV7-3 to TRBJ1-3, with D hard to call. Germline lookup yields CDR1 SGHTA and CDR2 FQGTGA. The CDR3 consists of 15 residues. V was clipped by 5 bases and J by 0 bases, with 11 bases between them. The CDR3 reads CASSLGRSSGNTIYF. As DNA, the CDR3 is TGTGCCAGCAGCCTCGGGCGGAGCTCTGGAAACACCATATATTTT.

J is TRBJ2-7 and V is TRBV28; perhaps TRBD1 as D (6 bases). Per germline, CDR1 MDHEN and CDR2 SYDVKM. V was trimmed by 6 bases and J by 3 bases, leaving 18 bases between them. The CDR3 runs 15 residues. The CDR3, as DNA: TGTGCCAGCAGGCAAACAGGGACACCGATCTACGAGCAGTACTTC. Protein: CASRQTGTPIYEQYF.

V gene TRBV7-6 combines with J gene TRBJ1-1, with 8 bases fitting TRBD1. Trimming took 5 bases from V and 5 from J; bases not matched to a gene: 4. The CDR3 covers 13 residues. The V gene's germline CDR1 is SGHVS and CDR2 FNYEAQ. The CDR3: CASSQDRETEAFF. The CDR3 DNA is TGTGCCAGCAGCCAGGACAGGGAGACTGAAGCTTTCTTT.

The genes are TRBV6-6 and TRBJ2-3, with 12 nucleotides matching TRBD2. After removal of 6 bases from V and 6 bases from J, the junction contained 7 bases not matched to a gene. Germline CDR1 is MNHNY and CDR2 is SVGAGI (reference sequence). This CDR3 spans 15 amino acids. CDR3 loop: CASSQLAGGVDTQYF. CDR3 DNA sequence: TGTGCCAGCAGCCAACTAGCGGGAGGAGTGGATACGCAGTATTTT.